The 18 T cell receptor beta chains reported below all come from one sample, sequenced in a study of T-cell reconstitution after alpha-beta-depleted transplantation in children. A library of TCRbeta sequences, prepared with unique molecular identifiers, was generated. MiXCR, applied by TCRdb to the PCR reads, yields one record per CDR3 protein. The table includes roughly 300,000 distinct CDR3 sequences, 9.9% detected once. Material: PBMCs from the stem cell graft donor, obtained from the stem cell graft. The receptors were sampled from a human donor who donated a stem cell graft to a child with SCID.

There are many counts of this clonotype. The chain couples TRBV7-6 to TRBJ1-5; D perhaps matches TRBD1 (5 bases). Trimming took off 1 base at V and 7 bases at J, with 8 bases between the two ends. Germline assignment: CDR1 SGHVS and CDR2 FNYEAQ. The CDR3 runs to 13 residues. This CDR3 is CASSLGGAQPQHF. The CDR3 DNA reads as TGTGCCAGCAGCTTAGGCGGGGCCCAGCCCCAGCATTTT.

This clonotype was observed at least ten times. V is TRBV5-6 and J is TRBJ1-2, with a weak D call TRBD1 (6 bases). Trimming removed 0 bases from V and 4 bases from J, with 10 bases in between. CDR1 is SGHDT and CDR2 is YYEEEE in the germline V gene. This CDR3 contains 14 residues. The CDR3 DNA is TGTGCCAGCAGCTTGGGACAGGCCATCTATGGCTACACCTTC. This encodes CASSLGQAIYGYTF.

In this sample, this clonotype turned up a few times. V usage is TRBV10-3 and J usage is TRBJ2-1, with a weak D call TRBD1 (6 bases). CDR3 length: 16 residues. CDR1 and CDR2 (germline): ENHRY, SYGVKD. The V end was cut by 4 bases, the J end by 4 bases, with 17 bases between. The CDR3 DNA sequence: TGTGCCATCAGTGGGTCTGACAGGCGCGCGTACAATGAGCAGTTCTTC. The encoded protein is CAISGSDRRAYNEQFF.

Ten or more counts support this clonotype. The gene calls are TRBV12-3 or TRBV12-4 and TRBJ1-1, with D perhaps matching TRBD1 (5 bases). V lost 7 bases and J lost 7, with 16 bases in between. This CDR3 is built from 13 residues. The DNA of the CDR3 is TGTGCCAGCACAATGGGGGTTACGAATGAAGCTTTCTTT. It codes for CASTMGVTNEAFF.

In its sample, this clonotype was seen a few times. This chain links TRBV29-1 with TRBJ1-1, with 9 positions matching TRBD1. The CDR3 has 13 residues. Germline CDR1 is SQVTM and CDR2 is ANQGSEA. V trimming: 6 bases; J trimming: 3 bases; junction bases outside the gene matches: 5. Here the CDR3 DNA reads TGCAGCGTAAACAGGGGGCTTGACACTGAAGCTTTCTTT. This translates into CSVNRGLDTEAFF.

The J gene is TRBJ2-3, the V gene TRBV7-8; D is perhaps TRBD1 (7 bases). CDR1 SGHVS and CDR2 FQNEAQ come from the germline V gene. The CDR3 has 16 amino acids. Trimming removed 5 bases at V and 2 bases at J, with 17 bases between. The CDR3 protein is CASSQGDFGITDTQYF. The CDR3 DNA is TGTGCCAGCAGCCAGGGGGACTTCGGAATCACAGATACGCAGTATTTT.

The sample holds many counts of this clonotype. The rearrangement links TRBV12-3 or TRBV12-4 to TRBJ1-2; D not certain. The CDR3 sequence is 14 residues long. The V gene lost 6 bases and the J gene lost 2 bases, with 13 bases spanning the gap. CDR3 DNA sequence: TGTGCCAGCAGCCCAGCAAGCTTAAACTATGGCTACACCTTC. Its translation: CASSPASLNYGYTF.

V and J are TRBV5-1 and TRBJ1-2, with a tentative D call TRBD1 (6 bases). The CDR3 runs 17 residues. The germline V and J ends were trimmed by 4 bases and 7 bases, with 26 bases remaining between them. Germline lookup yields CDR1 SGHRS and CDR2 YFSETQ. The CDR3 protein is CASSPRWGTTVFGGYTF. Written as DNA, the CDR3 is TGCGCCAGCAGCCCTCGCTGGGGGACAACCGTCTTTGGTGGCTACACCTTC.

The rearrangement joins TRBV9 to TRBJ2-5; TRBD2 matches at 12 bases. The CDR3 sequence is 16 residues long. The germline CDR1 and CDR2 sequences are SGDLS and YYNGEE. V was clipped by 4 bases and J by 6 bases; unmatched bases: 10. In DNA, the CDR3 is TGTGCCAGCAGCCCCTCCCTAGCGGGGGGGCAGAAGACCCAGTACTTC. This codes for CASSPSLAGGQKTQYF. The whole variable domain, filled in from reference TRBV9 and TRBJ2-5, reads DSGVTQTPKHLITATGQRVTLRCSPRSGDLSVYWYQQSLDQGLQFLIQYYNGEERAKGNILERFSAQQFPDLHSELNLSSLELGDSALYFCASSPSLAGGQKTQYFGPGTRLLVL.

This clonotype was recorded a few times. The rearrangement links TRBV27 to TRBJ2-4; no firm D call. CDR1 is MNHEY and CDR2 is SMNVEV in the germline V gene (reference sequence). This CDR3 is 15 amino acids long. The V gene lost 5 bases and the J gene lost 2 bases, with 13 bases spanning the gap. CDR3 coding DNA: TGTGCCAGCAGTCCTTCTTGGGGATCCAAAAACATTCAGTACTTC. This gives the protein CASSPSWGSKNIQYF.

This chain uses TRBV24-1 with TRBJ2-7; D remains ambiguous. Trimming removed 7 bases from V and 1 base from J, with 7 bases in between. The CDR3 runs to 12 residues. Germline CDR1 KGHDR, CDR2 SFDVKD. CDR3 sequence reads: CATRDGSYEQYF. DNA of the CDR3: TGTGCCACCAGGGACGGTTCCTACGAGCAGTACTTC.

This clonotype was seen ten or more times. The CDR3 spells CASMKTYGYTF. CDR3 bases: TGTGCCAGCATGAAGACTTATGGCTACACCTTC. The rearrangement uses TRBV2 and TRBJ1-2; no definite D call. V shed 7 bases and J shed 5 bases, with 8 bases lying between them. CDR1 and CDR2 from the germline V gene are SNHLY and FYNNEI. The CDR3 is 11 amino acids. Drawing the rest from reference TRBV2 and TRBJ1-2, the complete variable domain is EPEVTQTPSHQVTQMGQEVILRCVPISNHLYFYWYRQILGQKVEFLVSFYNNEISEKSEIFDDQFSVERPDGSNFTLKIRSTKLEDSAMYFCASMKTYGYTFGSGTRLTVV.

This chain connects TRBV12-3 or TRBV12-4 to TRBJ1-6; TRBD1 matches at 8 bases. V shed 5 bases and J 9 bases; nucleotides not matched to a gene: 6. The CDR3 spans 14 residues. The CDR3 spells CASSAGTGGSPLHF. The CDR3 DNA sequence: TGTGCCAGCAGTGCCGGGACAGGAGGTTCACCCCTCCACTTT.

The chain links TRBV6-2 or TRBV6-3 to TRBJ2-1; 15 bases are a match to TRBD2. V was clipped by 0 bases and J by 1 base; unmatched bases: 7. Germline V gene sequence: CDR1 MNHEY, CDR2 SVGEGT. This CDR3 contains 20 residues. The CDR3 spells CASSYSTGLAGGPSYNEQFF. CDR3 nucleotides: TGTGCCAGCAGTTACTCAACAGGACTAGCGGGGGGGCCTTCCTACAATGAGCAGTTCTTC.

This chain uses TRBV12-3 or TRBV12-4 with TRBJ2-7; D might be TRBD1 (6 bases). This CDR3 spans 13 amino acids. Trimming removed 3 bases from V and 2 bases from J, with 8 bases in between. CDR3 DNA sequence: TGTGCCAGCAGTTTTCCAGGGGCCTACGAGCAGTACTTC. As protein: CASSFPGAYEQYF.

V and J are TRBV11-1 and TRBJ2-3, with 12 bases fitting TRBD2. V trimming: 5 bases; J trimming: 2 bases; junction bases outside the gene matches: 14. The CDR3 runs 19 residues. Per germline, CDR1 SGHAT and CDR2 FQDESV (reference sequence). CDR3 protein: CASSGGTSGRRPPTDTQYF. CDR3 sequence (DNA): TGTGCCAGCAGCGGCGGGACTAGCGGGCGACGACCCCCCACAGATACGCAGTATTTT.

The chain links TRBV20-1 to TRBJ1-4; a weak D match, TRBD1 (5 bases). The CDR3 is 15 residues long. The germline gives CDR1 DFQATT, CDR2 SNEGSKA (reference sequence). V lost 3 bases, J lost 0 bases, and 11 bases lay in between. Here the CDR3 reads CSARKHRPTNEKLFF. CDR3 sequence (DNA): TGCAGTGCTAGGAAACACAGGCCAACTAATGAAAAACTGTTTTTT.

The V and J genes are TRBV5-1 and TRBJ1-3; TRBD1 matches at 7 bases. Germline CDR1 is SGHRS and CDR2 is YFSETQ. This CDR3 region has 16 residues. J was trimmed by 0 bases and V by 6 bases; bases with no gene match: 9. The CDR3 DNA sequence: TGCGCCAGCACTTGGGACAGTTCTCCCTCTGGAAACACCATATATTTT. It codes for CASTWDSSPSGNTIYF. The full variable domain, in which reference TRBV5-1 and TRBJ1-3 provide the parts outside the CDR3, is KAGVTQTPRYLIKTRGQQVTLSCSPISGHRSVSWYQQTPGQGLQFLFEYFSETQRNKGNFPGRFSGRQFSNSRSEMNVSTLELGDSALYLCASTWDSSPSGNTIYFGEGSWLTVV.